Below are 11 T cell receptor beta chains sequenced from a single sample in a study of cytomegalovirus exposure and HLA in healthy donors. The PCR ran on 60 Vbeta and 13 Jbeta primers. Clones were sequenced by immunoSEQ multiplex PCR, and TCRdb holds only the in-frame ones, with some missing. The sample yields 130,000 or so clones, roughly 73% seen once. The sample was PBMCs. The receptor set was obtained from a female donor in good health and CMV-seronegative.

This rearrangement joins TRBV5-5 to TRBJ2-7; D unresolved. Trimming shortened V by 2 bases and J by 2 bases, and 8 bases separated the two germline ends. Germline CDR1 reads SGHKS; CDR2 reads YYEKEE (reference sequence). The CDR3 length is 13 residues. CDR3 bases: TGTGCCAGCAGCTTAGAGATTACCTACGAGCAGTACTTC. It codes for CASSLEITYEQYF.

The chain uses TRBV27 and TRBJ2-3; tentatively, D is TRBD2 (6 bases). The CDR3 runs 13 residues. Per the germline V gene, CDR1 is MNHEY and CDR2 is SMNVEV (reference sequence). V lost 7 bases and J lost 5, with 13 bases in between. The CDR3 bases are TGTGCCAGCACCTTTGCGGGGAGAGATACGCAGTATTTT. Its translation: CASTFAGRDTQYF.

The rearrangement links TRBV19 to TRBJ2-7; maybe TRBD2 (5 bases). Per germline, CDR1 LNHDA and CDR2 SQIVND (reference sequence). Between the trimmed V and J ends, which lost 9 bases and 0 bases, there was a span of 12 bases. This CDR3 has 13 residues. The CDR3 region has the DNA TGTGCCAGCAGCGGCCATTTCTCCTACGAGCAGTACTTC. It translates to CASSGHFSYEQYF.

This chain connects TRBV29-1 to TRBJ1-2; perhaps TRBD1 as D (5 bases). Trimming left V 1 base short and J 8 bases short, with 23 bases between. The CDR3 is 16 amino acids. Germline CDR1 and CDR2: SQVTM and ANQGSEA. The CDR3 protein is CSVEGGRARAVGGYTF. CDR3 DNA: TGCAGCGTTGAAGGCGGTAGGGCCAGGGCGGTAGGAGGCTACACCTTC. Complete variable domain (other parts from reference TRBV29-1 and TRBJ1-2): SAVISQKPSRDICQRGTSLTIQCQVDSQVTMMFWYRQQPGQSLTLIATANQGSEATYESGFVIDKFPISRPNLTFSTLTVSNMSPEDSSIYLCSVEGGRARAVGGYTFGSGTRLTVV.

The V and J genes are TRBV2 and TRBJ2-1; D is possibly TRBD1 (5 bases). The CDR3 is 14 amino acids. The V end lost 1 base, the J end lost 2 bases, and 6 bases lay between the germline ends. Germline-derived CDR1 and CDR2 are SNHLY and FYNNEI. The CDR3 is CASSEDRTYNEQFF. CDR3 sequence (DNA): TGTGCCAGCAGTGAAGACAGGACCTACAATGAGCAGTTCTTC.

The CDR3 nucleotides read TGTGCCAGCAGCTTCGACAGCAGCTCCTACGAGCAGTACTTC. Translation: CASSFDSSSYEQYF. This chain joins TRBV7-9 and TRBJ2-7, with a possible D match to TRBD1 (5 bases). The V end lost 3 bases, the J end lost 0 bases, and 9 bases lay between the germline ends. Germline CDR1 reads SEHNR; CDR2 reads FQNEAQ (reference sequence). This CDR3 contains 14 residues.

The V gene is TRBV2, the J gene TRBJ2-1; 9 bases match TRBD2. Per the germline V gene, CDR1 is SNHLY and CDR2 is FYNNEI. This CDR3 spans 13 amino acids. J lost 5 bases, V lost 6 bases, and 2 bases had no gene match. The CDR3: CASRAGGDNEQFF. The CDR3 DNA is TGTGCCAGCAGGGCGGGAGGGGACAATGAGCAGTTCTTC.

This clone has only a few counts. This rearrangement joins TRBV6-1 to TRBJ1-5; maybe TRBD1 (5 bases). Trimming left V 2 bases short and J 7 bases short, with 9 bases between. CDR1 is MNHNS, CDR2 SASEGT, per germline. This CDR3 comprises 13 residues. The CDR3 reads CASSESGVQPQHF. The CDR3 region has the DNA TGTGCCAGCAGTGAATCGGGGGTCCAGCCCCAGCATTTT.

In this sample, this clone turned up many times. As DNA, the CDR3 is TGTGCCAGAAGCTGCAGGGGCGACACCGGGGAGCTGTTTTTT. Translating gives CARSCRGDTGELFF. The J gene is TRBJ2-2, the V gene TRBV5-3; weak D call: TRBD1 (6 bases). TRBV5-3 is treated as an ORF (open reading frame) with a function not yet certain. The CDR3 loop spans 14 amino acids. Trimming cost V 3 bases and J 3 bases, with 9 bases left between them.

The chain combines TRBV6-5 with TRBJ2-1, with D possibly TRBD1 on 5 matching bases. Deletions cut 9 bases from V and 4 bases from J, with 7 bases between. The length of the CDR3 is 11 residues. Looked up from germline, CDR1 is MNHEY and CDR2 is SVGAGI. This chain's CDR3 is CASRQYNEQFF. The CDR3 DNA sequence: TGTGCCAGTCGACAGTACAATGAGCAGTTCTTC.

J is TRBJ1-3 and V is TRBV5-1, with no clear D. This CDR3 region has 16 residues. V shed 0 bases and J shed 0 bases, with 10 bases lying between them. The germline gives CDR1 SGHRS, CDR2 YFSETQ. CDR3 protein: CASSLELLGSGNTIYF. The CDR3 DNA reads TGCGCCAGCAGCTTGGAACTCCTTGGCTCTGGAAACACCATATATTTT.